This T cell receptor beta chain derives from a study of shared clonotypes between healthy human individuals. Study details: Three plates were used per donor for CD4 naive, three for CD4 memory, two for CD8 naive and one for CD8 memory.

CD45RA-negative memory and CD45RA+ naive subsets were split from the CD4+ cells. Only one count was recorded for this clone. Data came from immunoSEQ multiplex PCR; TCRdb stores just in-frame clones and leaves some out. The sample records 850,000 to 1,200,000 clones, around four fifths being singletons. The CDR3 length is 15 residues. The V gene's germline CDR1 is MNHEY and CDR2 SVGAGI. The J segment lost 2 bases and the V segment lost 5 bases, leaving 4 bases of the junction unmatched. The chain employs TRBV6-5 and TRBJ1-3; TRBD1 matches 9 bases. The source of this sequence is a man younger than 35 in good health. The specimen sequenced was memory CD4+ T cells sorted from blood. Subset in this sample: CD45RA-negative fraction. The CDR3 nucleotides read TGTGCCAGCAGTCTACAGGGGGCTCCTGGAAACACCATATATTTT. Encoded protein: CASSLQGAPGNTIYF.